A single sample gave rise to the 5 T cell receptor beta chains below, sequenced in a study of blood T cell repertoires in COVID-19. Here immunoSEQ multiplex PCR was the method, and the copy in TCRdb shows in-frame clones only, minus some. Of around 270,000 clones in the sample, about 87% were seen once. Sequencing was done on a sample of PBMCs or T cells enriched from blood (not recorded which). All receptors derive from a woman aged 40 to 50 who had been exposed to COVID-19.

This clone was detected only a few times. CDR3 in amino acids: CASSPGTRFYEQYV. The CDR3 coding sequence is TGTGCCAGCAGTCCGGGGACACGGTTCTACGAGCAGTACGTC. The chain links TRBV6-2 or TRBV6-3 to TRBJ2-7; possible D gene TRBD1, 6 bases. From germline, CDR1 is MNHEY and CDR2 SVGEGT. This CDR3 is built from 14 residues. V lost 5 bases to trimming and J lost 3 bases, with 14 bases between them.

The chain carries TRBV9 and TRBJ1-2, with D possibly matching TRBD1 (5 bases). Trimming removed 3 bases at V and 4 bases at J, with 16 bases between. Germline lookup yields CDR1 SGDLS and CDR2 YYNGEE. This CDR3 has 15 amino acids. The DNA for the CDR3 is TGTGCCAGCAGCGCTACTGGGGCAGCTACCTATGGCTACACCTTC. Its protein is CASSATGAATYGYTF.

V and J are TRBV28 and TRBJ1-4; D not resolved. CDR1 and CDR2 from the germline V gene are MDHEN and SYDVKM. The CDR3 has 15 amino acids. V dropped 7 bases and J dropped 0 bases, with 12 bases sitting between them. CDR3 sequence: CASTPTTATNEKLFF. In DNA form, the CDR3 reads TGTGCCAGCACCCCCACTACTGCAACTAATGAAAAACTGTTTTTT.

The chain links TRBV27 to TRBJ2-1; D is perhaps TRBD1 (6 bases). Trimming stripped 7 bases from V and 0 bases from J, with 19 bases between. This CDR3 is 17 amino acids long. Germline V gene data show CDR1 as MNHEY and CDR2 as SMNVEV (reference sequence). The CDR3 DNA reads as TGTGCCAGCAACCCGACAGGACATTCTAGCTCCTACAATGAGCAGTTCTTC. This codes for CASNPTGHSSSYNEQFF.

This rearrangement joins TRBV6-5 to TRBJ1-1; TRBD1 matches at 10 bases. Per the germline V gene, CDR1 is MNHEY and CDR2 is SVGAGI. CDR3 size: 14 residues. The ends lost 4 bases at V and 6 bases at J; junction bases unmatched: 5. CDR3 sequence (DNA): TGTGCCAGCAGTTTAGGACAGGGGGGTTCTGAAGCTTTCTTT. Protein product: CASSLGQGGSEAFF.